These 24 T cell receptor beta chains were sequenced from one sample in a study of monozygotic twins with inflammatory bowel disease. With the 5' RACE reads reprocessed, TCRdb shows one record per CDR3 protein and no DNA. The record lists a few hundred thousand distinct CDR3 sequences, of which the ten most abundant hold roughly 5.8%. Sequencing was carried out using blood. Receptors were obtained from a human donor with ulcerative colitis or Crohn's disease, or a healthy co-twin of an affected twin (not recorded which).

This chain links TRBV27 with TRBJ2-6. CDR3 size: 13 residues. Germline assignment: CDR1 MNHEY and CDR2 SMNVEV (reference sequence). CDR3 sequence reads: CASRRSGANVLTF.

V usage is TRBV5-1 and J usage is TRBJ2-7; TCRdb lists TRBD2, though no DNA is available to test this call. CDR3 size: 15 residues. Germline values: CDR1 SGHRS, CDR2 YFSETQ. The chain's CDR3 is CASSPGLVTSYEQYF.

This rearrangement joins TRBV20-1 to TRBJ2-5. Germline V CDR1 and CDR2: DFQATT, SNEGSKA (reference sequence). CDR3 length equals 16 residues. The CDR3 region is CSARIISTQGQETQYF.

This chain uses TRBV7-9 with TRBJ1-5; TCRdb's D call, TRBD1, is unchecked because there is no DNA. The length of the CDR3 is 15 residues. Germline V gene lookup returns CDR1 SEHNR and CDR2 FQNEAQ (reference sequence). CDR3 residues: CASSSRAAGNQPQHF.

This chain uses TRBV19 with TRBJ1-2; TCRdb lists TRBD1, though no DNA is available to test this call. The CDR3 is 15 amino acids. Germline V lookup: CDR1 LNHDA, CDR2 SQIVND (reference sequence). CDR3: CASTERTGGFYGYTF.

The chain joins TRBV27 to TRBJ1-6. This CDR3 is 13 amino acids long. Germline V gives CDR1 MNHEY, CDR2 SMNVEV (reference sequence). Here the CDR3 reads CASSFSGPRALHF.

This chain connects TRBV5-4 to TRBJ2-7. The CDR3 runs 15 residues. Germline V CDR1 and CDR2: SGHNT, YYREEE (reference sequence). CDR3 amino acids: CASSLSSFRSYEQYF.

V usage is TRBV18 and J usage is TRBJ2-3; checking the TCRdb D call of TRBD2 is not possible without DNA. In germline, CDR1 is KGHSH, CDR2 LQKENI. The CDR3 consists of 17 residues. The chain's CDR3 is CASSPAAGGGWADTQYF. The variable domain in full, with the rest retrieved from reference TRBV18 and TRBJ2-3, is NAGVMQNPRHLVRRRGQEARLRCSPMKGHSHVYWYRQLPEEGLKFMVYLQKENIIDESGMPKERFSAEFPKEGPSILRIQQVVRGDSAAYFCASSPAAGGGWADTQYFGPGTRLTVL.

The chain links TRBV6-5 to TRBJ2-1; there is no DNA to check the TCRdb D call of TRBD2. This CDR3 is built from 15 residues. Germline-derived CDR1 and CDR2 are MNHEY and SVGAGI. This chain's CDR3 is CASSYGTSGSDEQFF.

The chain has TRBV9 and TRBJ2-7; the D call of TRBD1 rests on TCRdb alone, since no DNA is present to check it. CDR3 length: 14 amino acids. The germline CDR1 and CDR2 sequences are SGDLS and YYNGEE. The CDR3 loop reads CASSPGDSEYEQYF. The full variable domain, rest sourced from reference TRBV9 and TRBJ2-7, is DSGVTQTPKHLITATGQRVTLRCSPRSGDLSVYWYQQSLDQGLQFLIQYYNGEERAKGNILERFSAQQFPDLHSELNLSSLELGDSALYFCASSPGDSEYEQYFGPGTRLTVT.

J is TRBJ2-3 and V is TRBV27; TCRdb lists TRBD2, though no DNA is available to test this call. This CDR3 has 16 residues. The germline V gene has CDR1 MNHEY and CDR2 SMNVEV (reference sequence). CDR3 in amino acids: CASRDPQRVLTDTQYF.

The chain couples TRBV20-1 to TRBJ1-5; TCRdb outputs TRBD1, but without DNA this stays unchecked. The CDR3 has 15 amino acids. From germline, CDR1 is DFQATT and CDR2 SNEGSKA (reference sequence). CDR3 loop: CSATRGGNSNQPQHF.

J is TRBJ2-1 and V is TRBV12-3 or TRBV12-4; TCRdb selects TRBD2, and the lack of DNA leaves this call unchecked. The CDR3 has 16 residues. The CDR3 region is CASSISRPQGPGEQFF.

The chain carries TRBV20-1 and TRBJ1-6. This CDR3 spans 15 amino acids. Per germline, CDR1 DFQATT and CDR2 SNEGSKA (reference sequence). CDR3 residues: CSASAVGLYNSPLHF.

The V gene is TRBV7-9, the J gene TRBJ2-7; TCRdb selects TRBD1, and the lack of DNA leaves this call unchecked. This CDR3 region has 14 residues. In germline, CDR1 is SEHNR, CDR2 FQNEAQ (reference sequence). The CDR3 loop reads CASSPEGSSYEQYF.

V gene TRBV29-1 combines with J gene TRBJ2-2; TCRdb proposes TRBD1, but this gene call is untestable without DNA. The CDR3 sequence is 11 residues long. The germline CDR1 and CDR2 sequences are SQVTM and ANQGSEA. CDR3 loop: CSGGDTGELFF.

The CDR3 sequence is CASSLGVVEGGYTF. The V call is TRBV7-9, the J call TRBJ1-2. Germline CDR1 is SEHNR and CDR2 is FQNEAQ (reference sequence). This CDR3 region has 14 residues.

The rearrangement joins TRBV11-3 to TRBJ2-1; the TCRdb D gene call, TRBD1, has no DNA to confirm it. The CDR3 sequence is 15 residues long. Germline lookup yields CDR1 SGHNT and CDR2 YENEEA. The CDR3 loop reads CASSGGGGFGNEQFF.

V gene TRBV4-3 combines with J gene TRBJ1-6; TCRdb's D call of TRBD1 is untestable without DNA. The CDR3 length is 15 residues. CDR1 is LGHNA and CDR2 is YSLEER in the germline V gene. The CDR3 is CASSQVSGGGSPLHF.

The chain recombines TRBV6-2 or TRBV6-3 with TRBJ2-2; absent DNA, TCRdb's TRBD1 call cannot be checked. Germline V lookup: CDR1 MNHEY, CDR2 SVGEGT. This CDR3 spans 17 amino acids. CDR3 sequence: CASHIPPGKRRSGELFF.

The rearrangement joins TRBV6-1 to TRBJ2-7; TCRdb calls TRBD2, which cannot be checked without DNA. The CDR3 contains 14 residues. CDR1 MNHNS and CDR2 SASEGT come from the germline V gene. The CDR3 sequence: CASRSGVRPYEQYF.

The chain couples TRBV14 to TRBJ2-2; checking the TCRdb D call of TRBD2 is not possible without DNA. The germline V gene has CDR1 SGHDN and CDR2 FVKESK. The CDR3 has 16 amino acids. The CDR3 is CASSQVLALNAGELFF.

The chain joins TRBV20-1 to TRBJ2-3; TCRdb's D call of TRBD1 is untestable without DNA. CDR1 DFQATT and CDR2 SNEGSKA come from the germline V gene (reference sequence). This CDR3 spans 13 amino acids. CDR3 sequence: CSARQRPTDTQYF.

This chain uses TRBV28 with TRBJ2-1; TCRdb proposes TRBD2, but this gene call is untestable without DNA. Germline CDR1 MDHEN, CDR2 SYDVKM. This CDR3 comprises 14 residues. The CDR3 loop is CASRLAGLVNEQFF. Complete variable domain (other parts from reference TRBV28 and TRBJ2-1): DVKVTQSSRYLVKRTGEKVFLECVQDMDHENMFWYRQDPGLGLRLIYFSYDVKMKEKGDIPEGYSVSREKKERFSLILESASTNQTSMYLCASRLAGLVNEQFFGPGTRLTVL.